This is a list of T cell receptor beta chains from one sample in a study of CD8+ T cells in alopecia areata. Repertoires were generated with immunoSEQ multiplex PCR, while TCRdb's copy carries only in-frame clones and drops some. The sample has 160,000 or so clones, 58% seen once. The specimen was CD4+ T cells sorted from blood, collected around week 55, from a patient treated with tofacitinib. The source of these receptors is a human donor with alopecia areata. Each CDR3 is given with its conserved first and last residue. Fields, in order: D gene, clone size, J gene, V gene, CDR3 DNA, CDR3 protein. The D gene is left open where the match is weak. Not every row has a clone size; where given, it reads once, few, many or a size class.

D: -; size: -; J: TRBJ1-2; V: TRBV2; DNA: TGTGCCAGCAGTAGCGGGGTCCTCTCTAACTATGGCTACACCTTC; CDR3: CASSSGVLSNYGYTF
D: TRBD2; size: few; J: TRBJ2-1; V: TRBV4-1; DNA: TGCGCCAGCAGCTTCTCCCCCCGGGGGGATCCGGGAAATGAGCAGTTCTTC; CDR3: CASSFSPRGDPGNEQFF
D: -; size: -; J: TRBJ1-1; V: TRBV7-8; DNA: TGTGCCAGCAGCTTAGGAGGTTGGCGGGGTGAGACTGAAGCTTTCTTT; CDR3: CASSLGGWRGETEAFF
D: -; size: -; J: TRBJ1-2; V: TRBV5-1; DNA: TGCGCCAGCAGCTTCGACTATGGCTACACCTTC; CDR3: CASSFDYGYTF
D: TRBD2; size: few; J: TRBJ2-5; V: TRBV6-5; DNA: TGTGCCAGCAGTTACTCGGCGGGGGGTCCCGAGACCCAGTACTTC; CDR3: CASSYSAGGPETQYF
D: TRBD1; size: -; J: TRBJ2-1; V: TRBV27; DNA: TGTGCCAGCAGTTTGTTTCAGGGGGACCTCTCCTACAATGAGCAGTTCTTC; CDR3: CASSLFQGDLSYNEQFF
D: -; size: -; J: TRBJ2-7; V: TRBV18; DNA: TGTGCCAGCTCACTGGGCCAGGCCCTCGGGGAGCAGTACTTC; CDR3: CASSLGQALGEQYF
D: -; size: few; J: TRBJ2-1; V: TRBV30; DNA: TGTGCCTGGAGTTATGGGGACCCTAACAATGAGCAGTTCTTC; CDR3: CAWSYGDPNNEQFF
D: -; size: -; J: TRBJ1-1; V: TRBV14; DNA: TGTGCCAGCAGCCAAGAGGGTCCCCACACTGAAGCTTTCTTT; CDR3: CASSQEGPHTEAFF
D: TRBD1; size: -; J: TRBJ1-2; V: TRBV6-5; DNA: TGTGCCAGCAGGAACCGGGACAGGCCCTATGGCTACACCTTC; CDR3: CASRNRDRPYGYTF